A selection of T cell receptor beta chains follows, all from one sample in a study of blood T cell repertoires in COVID-19. TCRdb's copy holds only in-frame clones and misses some; the assay was immunoSEQ multiplex PCR. The sample contains more than 110,000 clones, roughly 80% of which appear only once. The sample consisted of PBMCs or T cells enriched from blood (not recorded which). Every receptor here comes from a woman between 45 and 65 years old who had recovered from COVID-19. CDR3s include the opening cysteine and the closing phenylalanine or tryptophan.

V	J	CDR3
TRBV5-4	TRBJ2-3	CASSTQGADTQYF
TRBV6-1	TRBJ1-2	CASSEMGQGRGYTF
TRBV27	TRBJ1-1	CASSPTRLALEAFF
TRBV7-9	TRBJ1-2	CASSLSQGLGYTF
TRBV19	TRBJ1-2	CASRARADYKGYTF
TRBV19	TRBJ1-6	CASSRGQGLSSYNSPLHF
TRBV6-5	TRBJ1-4	CASSMTVYAEKLFF
TRBV2	TRBJ1-2	CASSTDRGRGYTF
TRBV7-9	TRBJ2-2	CASSGQANTGELFF
TRBV5-8	TRBJ1-6	CASSLGTDYNSPLHF
TRBV11-3	TRBJ2-7	CASSFMDSYEQYF
TRBV28	TRBJ1-1	CASSLGGQGASEAFF
TRBV19	TRBJ1-6	CASSVRDRNSPLHF
TRBV29-1	TRBJ1-4	CSVDQGGEKLFF
TRBV29-1	TRBJ2-7	CSVQWDRAYEQYF
TRBV6-7	TRBJ2-7	CASSSNRGPLYEQYF
TRBV19	TRBJ1-1	CASTTGGWALNTEAFF
TRBV5-1	TRBJ2-3	CASSLEPLQEHSPTDTQYF
TRBV9	TRBJ2-2	CASRVGQGNTGELFF
TRBV9	TRBJ1-5	CASSSGGNQPQHF
TRBV2	TRBJ2-3	CASSEAGMGSADTQYF
TRBV28	TRBJ1-2	CASELDRKMSNYGYTF
TRBV5-4	TRBJ1-6	CASSGSWDRKLHF
TRBV11-3	TRBJ1-2	CAESWDRVRGYTF
TRBV28	TRBJ1-2	CASRPTGNYGYTF
TRBV12-5	TRBJ1-1	CASGSMMGGNTEAFF
TRBV14	TRBJ1-2	CASSLQGAHGYTF
TRBV3-1/TRBV3-2	TRBJ1-2	CASSLSHGLYGYTF
TRBV19	TRBJ1-5	CASKPLTDTNQPQHF
TRBV6-5	TRBJ1-1	CASWTRGFFGEAFF
TRBV2	TRBJ1-5	CASRGGRVPNQPQHF
TRBV6-2/TRBV6-3	TRBJ1-2	CASSSWGPERGGYTF
TRBV29-1	TRBJ1-3	CSGRTGRSGNTIYF
TRBV5-4	TRBJ2-1	CASRQDRGTYNEQFF
TRBV5-1	TRBJ2-3	CASSLRGMRDTQYF
TRBV2	TRBJ1-1	CADSDRGTTEAFF
TRBV24-1	TRBJ2-5	CATSDPTSGGEETQYF
TRBV28	TRBJ1-5	CASSLGGAIQPQHF
TRBV3-1/TRBV3-2	TRBJ2-2	CASSQGEGGELFF
TRBV29-1	TRBJ1-4	CSVGGVGSTNEKLFF